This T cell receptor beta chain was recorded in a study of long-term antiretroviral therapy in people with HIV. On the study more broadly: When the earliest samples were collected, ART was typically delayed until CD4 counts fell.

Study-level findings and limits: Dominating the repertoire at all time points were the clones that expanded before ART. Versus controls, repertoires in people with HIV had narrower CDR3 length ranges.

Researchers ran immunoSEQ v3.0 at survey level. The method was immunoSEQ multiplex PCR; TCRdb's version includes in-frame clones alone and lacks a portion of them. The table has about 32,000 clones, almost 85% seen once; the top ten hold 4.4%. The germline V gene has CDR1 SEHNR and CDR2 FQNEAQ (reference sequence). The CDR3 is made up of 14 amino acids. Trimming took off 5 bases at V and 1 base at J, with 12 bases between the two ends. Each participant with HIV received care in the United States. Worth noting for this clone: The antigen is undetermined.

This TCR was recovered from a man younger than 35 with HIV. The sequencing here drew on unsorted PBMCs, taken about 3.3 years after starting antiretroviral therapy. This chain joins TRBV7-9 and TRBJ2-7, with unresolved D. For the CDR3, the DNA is TGTGCCAGCAGCCGCCAGAGTGAATCCTACGAGCAGTACTTC. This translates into CASSRQSESYEQYF.